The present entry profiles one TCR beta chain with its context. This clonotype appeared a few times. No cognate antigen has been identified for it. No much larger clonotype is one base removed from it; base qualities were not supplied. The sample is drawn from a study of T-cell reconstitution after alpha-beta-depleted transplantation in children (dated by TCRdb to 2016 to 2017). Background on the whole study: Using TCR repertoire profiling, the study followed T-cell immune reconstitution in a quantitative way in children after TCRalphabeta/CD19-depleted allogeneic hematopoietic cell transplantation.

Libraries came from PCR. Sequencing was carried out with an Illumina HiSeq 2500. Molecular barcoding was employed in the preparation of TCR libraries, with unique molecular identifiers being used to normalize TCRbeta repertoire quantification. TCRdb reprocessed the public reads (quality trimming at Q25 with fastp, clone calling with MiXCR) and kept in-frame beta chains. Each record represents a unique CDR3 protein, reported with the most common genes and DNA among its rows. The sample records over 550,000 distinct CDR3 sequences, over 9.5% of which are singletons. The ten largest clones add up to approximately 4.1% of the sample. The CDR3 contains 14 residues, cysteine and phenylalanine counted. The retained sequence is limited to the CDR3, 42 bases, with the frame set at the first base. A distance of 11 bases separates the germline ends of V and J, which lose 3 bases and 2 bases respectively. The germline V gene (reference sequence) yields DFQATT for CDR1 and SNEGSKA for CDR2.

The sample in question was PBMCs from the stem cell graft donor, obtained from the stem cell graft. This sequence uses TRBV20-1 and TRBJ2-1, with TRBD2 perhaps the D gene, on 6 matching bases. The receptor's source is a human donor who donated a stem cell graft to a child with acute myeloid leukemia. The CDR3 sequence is CSARRGLTYNEQFF. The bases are TGCAGTGCTAGGAGGGGACTGACCTACAATGAGCAGTTCTTC.